Each of the 13 T cell receptor beta chains below was sequenced from the same sample in a study of cytomegalovirus exposure and HLA in healthy donors. Some clones are missing from TCRdb's copy, which holds only in-frame ones; the method was immunoSEQ multiplex PCR. The sample contains roughly 82,000 clones, 90% to 95% of which appear only once. Source material: PBMCs. The source is a man between 18 and 29 years old in good health and CMV-seronegative.

The chain joins TRBV5-4 to TRBJ1-2; 7 bases fit TRBD1. V was clipped by 4 bases and J by 8 bases; unmatched bases: 17. The CDR3 length is 16 residues. The germline V gene encodes CDR1 SGHNT and CDR2 YYREEE (reference sequence). The CDR3 region has the DNA TGTGCCAGCAGCCGCGGACAGGCTCTCGGCCCTTCCGGCTACACCTTC. It yields the protein CASSRGQALGPSGYTF.

The table lists this clone with many counts. The chain carries TRBV11-2 and TRBJ1-2; TRBD1 matches at 7 bases. The CDR3 totals 12 residues. In germline, CDR1 is SGHAT, CDR2 FQNNGV. The CDR3 protein is CLYIQGKDGYTF. The CDR3 nucleotides read TGTCTTTACATACAGGGGAAGGATGGCTACACCTTC. The full variable domain, rest sourced from reference TRBV11-2 and TRBJ1-2, is EAGVAQSPRYKIIEKRQSVAFWCNPISGHATLYWYQQILGQGPKLLIQFQNNGVVDDSQLPKDRFSAERLKGVDSTLKIQPAKLEDSAVYLCLYIQGKDGYTFGSGTRLTVV.

The chain has TRBV7-3 and TRBJ2-2; D is ambiguous. Germline assignment: CDR1 SGHTA and CDR2 FQGTGA. V was trimmed by 4 bases and J by 6 bases, leaving 9 bases between them. The CDR3 spans 13 residues. CDR3 bases: TGTGCCAGCAGCTCTGTGGCTTCCGGGGAGCTGTTTTTT. The encoded protein is CASSSVASGELFF. The complete variable domain, with remaining parts taken from reference TRBV7-3 and TRBJ2-2, reads GAGVSQTPSNKVTEKGKYVELRCDPISGHTALYWYRQSLGQGPEFLIYFQGTGAADDSGLPNDRFFAVRPEGSVSTLKIQRTERGDSAVYLCASSSVASGELFFGEGSRLTVL.

The rearrangement uses TRBV6-5 and TRBJ2-1; 9 bases fit TRBD2. This CDR3 is 16 amino acids long. The germline V gene has CDR1 MNHEY and CDR2 SVGAGI. V lost 4 bases and J lost 5; bases outside the gene matches: 9. The CDR3, as DNA: TGTGCCAGCAGTTCCCCCGTCGCTAGCGGGGACAATGAGCAGTTCTTC. This sequence encodes CASSSPVASGDNEQFF.

The chain employs TRBV18 and TRBJ1-3; 10 bases map to TRBD1. The CDR3 totals 15 residues. V gave up 2 bases and J gave up 2 bases; unmatched junction bases: 0. Germline V gene sequence: CDR1 KGHSH, CDR2 LQKENI. The DNA for the CDR3 is TGTGCCAGCTCACCAGGGACAGGGGCTGGAAACACCATATATTTT. This sequence encodes CASSPGTGAGNTIYF.

J is TRBJ1-2 and V is TRBV2, with TRBD1 matching over 8 bases. The CDR3 spans 15 residues. J gave up 4 bases and V 4 bases, and 8 bases lay outside the gene matches. Germline V gene sequence: CDR1 SNHLY, CDR2 FYNNEI. The CDR3 reads CASSGSLQGVYGYTF. Here the CDR3 DNA reads TGTGCCAGCAGTGGGAGTCTACAGGGGGTCTATGGCTACACCTTC.

The chain employs TRBV6-1 and TRBJ1-1; possibly TRBD1 for D (5 bases). Per germline, CDR1 MNHNS and CDR2 SASEGT. V was shortened by 2 bases and J by 3 bases, with 7 bases between the two germline ends. CDR3 size: 13 residues. DNA for the CDR3: TGTGCCAGCAGTGAAAGACAGTACACTGAAGCTTTCTTT. Its protein is CASSERQYTEAFF.

The J gene is TRBJ1-1, the V gene TRBV11-2; TRBD1 matches at 8 bases. In germline, CDR1 is SGHAT, CDR2 FQNNGV. The length of the CDR3 is 14 residues. V was clipped by 1 base and J by 7 bases; unmatched bases: 5. This chain's CDR3 is CASSLVQGADEAFF. The CDR3 DNA is TGTGCCAGCAGCTTAGTTCAGGGGGCGGATGAAGCTTTCTTT.

A word on this clone: Distinct nucleotide sequences in the sample also encode this CDR3. The chain employs TRBV18 and TRBJ1-1; 7 positions agree with TRBD1. J was trimmed by 3 bases and V by 4 bases; bases with no gene match: 5. The CDR3 sequence is 14 residues long. Looked up from germline, CDR1 is KGHSH and CDR2 is LQKENI. CDR3 sequence: CASSLLDRDTEAFF. The CDR3 bases are TGTGCCAGCTCACTACTAGACAGGGACACTGAAGCTTTCTTT.

The chain combines TRBV4-3 with TRBJ2-1, with 13 bases fitting TRBD2. The J segment lost 6 bases and the V segment lost 4 bases, leaving 3 bases of the junction unmatched. The germline CDR1 and CDR2 sequences are LGHNA and YSLEER. This CDR3 has 15 residues. CDR3 amino acids: CASSPGTSGTNEQFF. CDR3 nucleotide sequence: TGCGCCAGCAGCCCCGGGACTAGCGGGACCAATGAGCAGTTCTTC.

This chain uses TRBV7-6 with TRBJ2-7; possible D gene TRBD2, 5 bases. The ends were cut back, 4 bases at V and 4 bases at J, with 14 bases in the middle. This CDR3 comprises 14 residues. Germline CDR1 is SGHVS and CDR2 is FNYEAQ. The CDR3 DNA reads TGTGCCAGCAGCTCTACCTCCTCGGGGTACGAGCAGTACTTC. Protein product: CASSSTSSGYEQYF.

This clone was observed once. The chain joins TRBV28 to TRBJ2-2; TRBD2 might be the D (5 bases). There are 14 residues in the CDR3. Trimming removed 7 bases from V and 1 base from J, with 10 bases in between. The germline V gene encodes CDR1 MDHEN and CDR2 SYDVKM. Written as DNA, the CDR3 is TGTGCCAGCAACACTAGGGTGAACACCGGGGAGCTGTTTTTT. Translated, it gives CASNTRVNTGELFF.

J is TRBJ2-1 and V is TRBV30, with D hard to call. V gave up 1 base and J gave up 5 bases, with 6 bases separating them. The CDR3 consists of 12 residues. The germline CDR1 and CDR2 sequences are GTSNPN and SVGIG (reference sequence). The CDR3 region is CAWSGGDNEQFF. The CDR3 DNA reads as TGTGCCTGGAGTGGAGGCGACAATGAGCAGTTCTTC.